The table lists the clone carrying this T cell receptor beta chain with a few counts. This CDR3 has 16 residues. Germline-derived CDR1 and CDR2 are SGHAT and FQDESV (reference sequence). With V trimmed by 1 base and J by 3 bases, 5 bases remained unmatched. This sample is drawn from a study of T cells in narcolepsy. Assay: immunoSEQ multiplex PCR; the TCRdb copy retains only in-frame clones and omits some. Among about 10,000 clones listed, roughly three quarters were seen once. The sequence was obtained from a human donor with narcolepsy. The chain is built from TRBV11-1 and TRBJ2-1, with 8 bases fitting TRBD1. The specimen was CD45RA- memory CD8+ T cells from PBMCs. CDR3: CASSLVGQEGYNEQFF. The CDR3 region has the DNA TGTGCCAGCAGCTTAGTGGGACAGGAGGGCTACAATGAGCAGTTCTTC. Full variable domain (remainder filled in from reference TRBV11-1 and TRBJ2-1): EAEVAQSPRYKITEKSQAVAFWCDPISGHATLYWYRQILGQGPELLVQFQDESVVDDSQLPKDRFSAERLKGVDSTLKIQPAELGDSAMYLCASSLVGQEGYNEQFFGPGTRLTVL.